Each of the 29 T cell receptor beta chains below was sequenced from the same sample in a study of T cell responses to AZD1222 COVID-19 vaccine. The protocol was immunoSEQ multiplex PCR, while the TCRdb copy is restricted to in-frame clones and leaves out a portion. Here the sample spans 150,000 to 170,000 clones, over 85% being singletons. The sequenced sample was peripheral blood, obtained on day 0 of AZD1222 vaccination. These receptors were obtained from an adult in good health.

The rearrangement uses TRBV19 and TRBJ1-2, with a tentative D call TRBD1 (6 bases). Trimming removed 0 bases at V and 4 bases at J, with 12 bases between. This CDR3 spans 15 amino acids. Germline lookup yields CDR1 LNHDA and CDR2 SQIVND (reference sequence). CDR3: CASSIEQGRSYGYTF. DNA for the CDR3: TGTGCCAGTAGTATAGAACAGGGCCGGAGCTATGGCTACACCTTC.

The V call is TRBV6-5, the J call TRBJ1-1, with TRBD1 as a possible D gene (5 bases). There are 14 residues in the CDR3. Germline CDR1 reads MNHEY; CDR2 reads SVGAGI. V shed 5 bases and J shed 6 bases, with 16 bases lying between them. The CDR3 DNA follows: TGTGCCAGCAGTACCCAACAGGTCCGGTCTGAAGCTTTCTTT. Its protein product is CASSTQQVRSEAFF.

The rearrangement uses TRBV5-4 and TRBJ2-3, with D tentatively TRBD2 (6 bases). This CDR3 comprises 17 residues. From germline, CDR1 is SGHNT and CDR2 YYREEE (reference sequence). The V end lost 0 bases, the J end lost 0 bases, and 14 bases lay between the germline ends. The CDR3 is CASSLELAVPSTDTQYF. CDR3 sequence (DNA): TGTGCCAGCAGCTTGGAGTTAGCGGTGCCTAGCACAGATACGCAGTATTTT.

The V and J genes are TRBV7-9 and TRBJ2-7; D uncertain. The CDR3 sequence is 12 residues long. CDR1 and CDR2 (germline): SEHNR, FQNEAQ (reference sequence). With 3 bases removed from V and 3 bases from J, the gap between germline ends came to 6 bases. As DNA, the CDR3 is TGTGCCAGCAGCTTGAATCACTACGAGCAGTACTTC. Translated, it gives CASSLNHYEQYF.

The rearrangement links TRBV10-3 to TRBJ2-2; a possible D gene is TRBD1 (6 bases). The CDR3 spans 13 residues. The germline V and J ends were trimmed by 6 bases and 6 bases, with 11 bases remaining between them. Germline V gene sequence: CDR1 ENHRY, CDR2 SYGVKD. CDR3 nucleotides: TGTGCCATCAGGAACAGGGTTCCCGGGGAGCTGTTTTTT. As protein: CAIRNRVPGELFF.

This chain joins TRBV28 and TRBJ1-2, with 10 bases fitting TRBD1. CDR3 length: 16 residues. Germline loops: CDR1 MDHEN, CDR2 SYDVKM. V gave up 5 bases and J gave up 5 bases; unmatched junction bases: 11. CDR3 bases: TGTGCCAGCAGTGCCCCCGGGACAGGGGAATTGTATGGCTACACCTTC. It translates to CASSAPGTGELYGYTF.

V is TRBV18 and J is TRBJ1-1; maybe TRBD1 (5 bases). The V gene's germline CDR1 is KGHSH and CDR2 LQKENI. The CDR3 length is 13 residues. The V end lost 3 bases, the J end lost 5 bases, and 10 bases lay between the germline ends. For the CDR3, the DNA is TGTGCCAGCTCACCCCAGGGCGCGACTGAAGCTTTCTTT. Residues: CASSPQGATEAFF.

The chain links TRBV29-1 to TRBJ1-1; TRBD1 agrees at 8 bases. Germline V lookup: CDR1 SQVTM, CDR2 ANQGSEA. This CDR3 comprises 14 residues. V lost 3 bases, J lost 11 bases, and 14 bases stayed unmatched. CDR3 nucleotide sequence: TGCAGCGTTGATATACAGGGGACAGGCCTTGGCGCTTTCTTT. This encodes CSVDIQGTGLGAFF.

The rearrangement links TRBV9 to TRBJ1-1, with a tentative D call TRBD1 (5 bases). Germline-derived CDR1 and CDR2 are SGDLS and YYNGEE. The CDR3 consists of 14 residues. V shed 4 bases and J shed 0 bases, with 10 bases lying between them. The CDR3 DNA reads as TGTGCCAGCAGCCTCCGGGGGGTGAACACTGAAGCTTTCTTT. This gives the protein CASSLRGVNTEAFF.

The CDR3 spells CASSSTNYGYTF. The CDR3 DNA is TGTGCCAGCAGTTCTACTAACTATGGCTACACCTTC. V gene TRBV7-9 combines with J gene TRBJ1-2; D gene ambiguous. Germline V gives CDR1 SEHNR, CDR2 FQNEAQ (reference sequence). The CDR3 covers 12 residues. Trimming shortened V by 6 bases and J by 0 bases, and 5 bases separated the two germline ends.

The chain combines TRBV19 with TRBJ1-3, with D perhaps matching TRBD1 (6 bases). This CDR3 region has 15 residues. Germline values: CDR1 LNHDA, CDR2 SQIVND (reference sequence). V was pared by 8 bases and J by 3 bases, with 17 bases between. The CDR3 coding sequence is TGTGCCAGTTCTTCAGCGGACAGTCATGGAAACACCATATATTTT. It translates to CASSSADSHGNTIYF.

The CDR3 nucleotides read TGTGCCAGTAGTGGGAGACAGGGTACTAATTCACCCCTCCACTTT. Its protein product is CASSGRQGTNSPLHF. This sequence joins TRBV19 and TRBJ1-6, with 7 bases identical to TRBD1. J lost 6 bases, V lost 5 bases, and 7 bases had no gene match. This CDR3 has 15 residues. Germline CDR1 is LNHDA and CDR2 is SQIVND (reference sequence).

CDR3 sequence (DNA): TGTGCCTGGAGGTCCACCTACTATGGCTACACCTTC. Protein: CAWRSTYYGYTF. The chain carries TRBV30 and TRBJ1-2; D gene ambiguous. Trimming took 3 bases from V and 3 from J, leaving 8 bases between them. This CDR3 is 12 amino acids long. Germline V gene lookup returns CDR1 GTSNPN and CDR2 SVGIG (reference sequence).

The chain couples TRBV29-1 to TRBJ2-1; the D gene is possibly TRBD2 (6 bases). The CDR3 contains 14 residues. Germline-derived CDR1 and CDR2 are SQVTM and ANQGSEA. The V end lost 5 bases, the J end lost 6 bases, and 17 bases lay between the germline ends. CDR3 coding DNA: TGCAGCGTTCTCGGAGGGGAGCGAGCCAATGAGCAGTTCTTC. Translation gives CSVLGGERANEQFF.

This chain uses TRBV28 with TRBJ1-1; D possibly corresponds to TRBD1 (5 bases). The V gene's germline CDR1 is MDHEN and CDR2 SYDVKM. Trimming took 6 bases from V and 1 from J, leaving 9 bases between them. This CDR3 is built from 13 residues. The CDR3 protein is CASSRTRNTEAFF. The CDR3 region has the DNA TGTGCCAGCAGCCGGACAAGGAACACTGAAGCTTTCTTT.

V and J are TRBV6-5 and TRBJ1-2, with TRBD1 matching over 9 bases. The CDR3 spans 13 residues. The junction had 4 bases not matched to a gene; V was cut back by 5 bases and J by 6 bases. The V gene's germline CDR1 is MNHEY and CDR2 SVGAGI. The CDR3 region has the DNA TGTGCCAGCAGTCTTACAGGGGGCCATGGCTACACCTTC. The encoded protein is CASSLTGGHGYTF.

The chain is built from TRBV28 and TRBJ1-2; no definite D call. Trimming cost V 11 bases and J 8 bases, with 24 bases left between them. CDR3 size: 14 residues. Germline V gene data show CDR1 as MDHEN and CDR2 as SYDVKM. The chain's CDR3 is CAARALEGARGYTF. The CDR3 DNA sequence: TGTGCCGCCCGAGCACTGGAAGGCGCGAGGGGCTACACCTTC.

This rearrangement joins TRBV19 to TRBJ2-7, with 9 bases identical to TRBD1. The CDR3 spans 15 residues. Germline assignment: CDR1 LNHDA and CDR2 SQIVND (reference sequence). The J segment lost 7 bases and the V segment lost 4 bases, leaving 11 bases of the junction unmatched. This CDR3 reads CASSTAGTGLWEQYF. CDR3 coding DNA: TGTGCCAGTAGTACCGCCGGGACAGGGTTATGGGAGCAGTACTTC.

This clone turned up a few times. The V and J genes are TRBV7-3 and TRBJ2-5; D uncertain. The germline V gene has CDR1 SGHTA and CDR2 FQGTGA. The CDR3 runs 13 residues. Trimming left V 0 bases short and J 5 bases short, with 7 bases between. CDR3 sequence (DNA): TGTGCCAGCAGCTTAACCACCAAGGAGACCCAGTACTTC. Translating gives CASSLTTKETQYF.

Regarding this clone: One end of the junction fails to match germline, which may point to a read error. The chain joins TRBV3-1 (or the pseudogene TRBV3-2) to TRBJ1-2; D is uncertain. Germline-derived CDR1 and CDR2 are LGHDT and YNNKEL (reference sequence). The CDR3 totals 12 residues. The chain's CDR3 is CASSLDVYGYIF. CDR3 sequence (DNA): TGTGCCAGCAGTCTAGATGTATATGGCTACATCTTC.

The chain employs TRBV25-1 and TRBJ1-1; D is possibly TRBD1 (5 bases). Looked up from germline, CDR1 is MGHDK and CDR2 is SYGVNS. The V gene lost 2 bases and the J gene lost 6 bases, with 16 bases spanning the gap. The CDR3 spans 15 residues. The DNA for the CDR3 is TGTGCCAGCAGTGAAGTGAAGGGGAAGGGAGCTGAAGCTTTCTTT. This codes for CASSEVKGKGAEAFF. The full variable domain, in which reference TRBV25-1 and TRBJ1-1 provide the parts outside the CDR3, is EADIYQTPRYLVIGTGKKITLECSQTMGHDKMYWYQQDPGMELHLIHYSYGVNSTEKGDLSSESTVSRIRTEHFPLTLESARPSHTSQYLCASSEVKGKGAEAFFGQGTRLTVV.

The table lists this clone with a few counts. The rearrangement joins TRBV28 to TRBJ1-1, with D perhaps TRBD1 (5 bases). The CDR3 spans 13 residues. CDR1 and CDR2 from the germline V gene are MDHEN and SYDVKM. Trimming removed 10 bases at V and 4 bases at J, with 16 bases between. The CDR3 DNA reads TGTGCCACCTCGACTGGGGGGGGCACTGAAGCTTTCTTT. It yields the protein CATSTGGGTEAFF.

The chain joins TRBV5-1 to TRBJ2-7, with 9 bases aligning to TRBD2. The CDR3 length is 16 residues. Germline V lookup: CDR1 SGHRS, CDR2 YFSETQ. Germline trimming cut 3 bases from V and 5 bases from J; bases unmatched to any gene: 12. This chain's CDR3 is CASSSGWTSEGDEQYF. CDR3 nucleotide sequence: TGCGCCAGCAGCTCCGGGTGGACTAGCGAGGGGGACGAGCAGTACTTC.

The J gene is TRBJ1-1, the V gene TRBV6-2 or TRBV6-3, with D unresolved. The CDR3 consists of 14 residues. In germline, CDR1 is MNHEY, CDR2 SVGEGT. The V gene lost 6 bases and the J gene lost 1 base, with 12 bases spanning the gap. The CDR3 region is CASSQRAGNTEAFF. Written as DNA, the CDR3 is TGTGCCAGCAGCCAAAGGGCAGGGAACACTGAAGCTTTCTTT.

This clone was detected a few times. V is TRBV10-3 and J is TRBJ1-5; no reliable D call. Germline loops: CDR1 ENHRY, CDR2 SYGVKD. Between the trimmed V and J ends, which lost 0 bases and 0 bases, there was a span of 6 bases. This CDR3 has 15 residues. As DNA, the CDR3 is TGTGCCATCAGTGAGTCGGGCCGTAGCAATCAGCCCCAGCATTTT. It codes for CAISESGRSNQPQHF.

V usage is TRBV27 and J usage is TRBJ1-2; TRBD1 matches at 10 bases. Germline lookup yields CDR1 MNHEY and CDR2 SMNVEV (reference sequence). Trimming took 0 bases from V and 6 from J; bases not matched to a gene: 10. The CDR3 runs to 17 residues. The CDR3 region has the DNA TGTGCCAGCAGTTTATCCCTCCGGGACAGGGGATCGAATGGCTACACCTTC. The encoded protein is CASSLSLRDRGSNGYTF.

This chain joins TRBV15 and TRBJ1-6; no reliable D call. Trimming cost V 0 bases and J 10 bases, with 7 bases left between them. Germline CDR1 reads LNHNV; CDR2 reads YYDKDF (reference sequence). The CDR3 has 13 residues. The CDR3, as DNA: TGTGCCACCAGCAGAGATATACGGTCACCCCTCCACTTT. Encoded protein: CATSRDIRSPLHF.

The V and J genes are TRBV12-3 or TRBV12-4 and TRBJ1-1; D unclear. This CDR3 contains 13 residues. V lost 1 base, J lost 4 bases, and 7 bases lay in between. The CDR3 loop reads CASSLGILTEAFF. The CDR3 bases are TGTGCCAGCAGTTTAGGGATTCTCACTGAAGCTTTCTTT.

The V and J genes are TRBV29-1 and TRBJ1-1; D perhaps matches TRBD1 (6 bases). V was trimmed by 6 bases and J by 0 bases, leaving 17 bases between them. This CDR3 has 15 residues. Per germline, CDR1 SQVTM and CDR2 ANQGSEA. As DNA, the CDR3 is TGCAGCGTAAAGACAGGAGGCCGGGTGAACACTGAAGCTTTCTTT. Protein product: CSVKTGGRVNTEAFF.